This T cell receptor beta chain stems from a study of blood T cell repertoires in COVID-19. Study overall: Nucleic acid was either cDNA or gDNA, and it came from T cells, B-cell-depleted T cells, or PBMCs.

This clone has a handful of counts. Some clones are missing from TCRdb's copy, which holds only in-frame ones; the method was immunoSEQ multiplex PCR. The sample gives fewer than 100,000 clones, 87% of which show up once; approximately 15% is in the top ten. J was trimmed by 7 bases and V by 6 bases; bases with no gene match: 6. The CDR3 extends over 14 amino acids. Looked up from germline, CDR1 is SNHLY and CDR2 is FYNNEI. The specimen sequenced was peripheral blood. This TCR was sampled from a human donor in a cohort sampled during active COVID-19. The chain couples TRBV2 to TRBJ1-6; 7 positions agree with TRBD1. Here the CDR3 reads CASRTGIWNSPLHF. The CDR3 DNA reads TGTGCCAGCAGGACAGGGATCTGGAATTCACCCCTCCACTTT.